These T cell receptor beta chains were read from a single sample in a study of blood T cell repertoires in COVID-19. The repertoire was sequenced with immunoSEQ multiplex PCR; TCRdb's copy has only in-frame clones and lacks some. Here the sample spans a few hundred thousand clones, roughly 80% being singletons. Sequenced input: peripheral blood. The receptors derive from a woman of 80 years or more with acute or convalescent COVID-19. CDR3s include the opening cysteine and the closing phenylalanine or tryptophan. The order of the fields is J gene, V gene, D gene, CDR3 length, clone size, CDR3 protein, CDR3 DNA. The D gene is left open where the match is weak. Rows give clone size only sometimes, using once, few, many, or a class for an expanded clone.

>TRBJ2-1|TRBV19|TRBD1|14|NA
CASKRGQEYNEQFF
TGTGCCAGTAAAAGGGGACAGGAATACAATGAGCAGTTCTTC
>TRBJ1-1|TRBV27|TRBD1|13|NA
CASSRQGNTEAFF
TGTGCCAGCAGTAGACAGGGCAACACTGAAGCTTTCTTT
>TRBJ1-4|TRBV19|TRBD1|14|NA
CASSIRGLYEKLFF
TGTGCCAGTAGTATAAGGGGGCTGTATGAAAAACTGTTTTTT
>TRBJ1-5|TRBV6-4|NA|15|few
CASSASGFSNQPQHF
TGTGCCAGCAGTGCGTCAGGGTTTAGCAATCAGCCCCAGCATTTT
>TRBJ1-5|TRBV24-1|NA|14|NA
CATSEAGYDQPQHF
TGTGCCACCAGTGAGGCAGGGTATGATCAGCCCCAGCATTTT
>TRBJ1-6|TRBV2|TRBD1|11|NA
CASSGGQPLHF
TGTGCCAGCTCAGGGGGCCAACCCCTCCACTTT
>TRBJ2-5|TRBV30|TRBD1|12|once
CARQGATETQYF
TGTGCCCGACAGGGGGCAACGGAGACCCAGTACTTC
>TRBJ1-5|TRBV30|TRBD1|13|NA
CAWSAGGNQPQHF
TGTGCCTGGAGTGCAGGGGGGAATCAGCCCCAGCATTTT
>TRBJ1-2|TRBV7-8|NA|15|NA
CASSLVGGGNYGYTF
TGTGCCAGCAGCTTAGTCGGGGGGGGAAACTATGGCTACACCTTC
>TRBJ1-5|TRBV12-3/TRBV12-4|NA|12|once
CASRQGNQPQHF
TGTGCCAGCAGACAGGGAAATCAGCCCCAGCATTTT
>TRBJ2-6|TRBV5-1|NA|17|NA
CASSLESRGSGANVLTF
TGCGCCAGCAGCTTGGAATCGCGGGGCTCTGGGGCCAACGTCCTGACTTTC
>TRBJ2-1|TRBV9|NA|15|NA
CASSVAGGAIDEQFF
TGTGCCAGCAGCGTAGCTGGAGGGGCAATTGATGAGCAGTTCTTC
>TRBJ1-1|TRBV19|NA|11|NA
CASRRGNEAFF
TGTGCCAGCAGGCGGGGGAATGAAGCTTTCTTT
>TRBJ2-3|TRBV10-3|NA|17|NA
CAITATETGAGTDTQYF
TGTGCCATCACAGCTACTGAAACGGGAGCGGGCACAGATACGCAGTATTTT
>TRBJ2-1|TRBV7-2|NA|16|NA
CASSLEGGVQYNEQFF
TGTGCCAGCAGCTTAGAGGGGGGGGTACAATACAATGAGCAGTTCTTC
>TRBJ2-7|TRBV6-6|TRBD1|13|NA
CASNRDRVDEQYF
TGTGCCAGCAACCGGGACAGGGTGGACGAGCAGTACTTC
>TRBJ1-1|TRBV5-1|NA|14|NA
CASSLGQPGVEAFF
TGCGCCAGCAGCTTGGGACAGCCGGGTGTTGAAGCTTTCTTT
>TRBJ1-1|TRBV24-1|NA|12|NA
CASKTRETEAFF
TGTGCCTCCAAGACTCGAGAAACTGAAGCTTTCTTT
>TRBJ1-5|TRBV19|TRBD1|16|NA
CASSINRGGGNQPQHF
TGTGCCAGTAGTATTAACAGGGGGGGCGGCAATCAGCCCCAGCATTTT
>TRBJ2-2|TRBV29-1|TRBD1|12|NA
CSVGETGGLLFF
TGCAGCGTTGGGGAGACAGGGGGGCTTCTGTTTTTT
>TRBJ1-6|TRBV7-2|NA|15|NA
CASSLVQGNNSPLHF
TGTGCCAGCAGCTTAGTCCAGGGCAATAATTCACCCCTCCACTTT
>TRBJ1-2|TRBV7-2|NA|13|NA
CASSFPGVYGYTF
TGTGCCAGCAGCTTTCCCGGGGTTTATGGCTACACCTTC
>TRBJ1-1|TRBV27|NA|14|many
CASSLRGTNTEAFF
TGTGCCAGCAGTTTAAGGGGTACGAACACTGAAGCTTTCTTT
>TRBJ2-3|TRBV30|TRBD2|13|NA
CAWSWTSADAQYF
TGTGCCTGGAGTTGGACTAGCGCGGATGCGCAGTATTTT
>TRBJ1-2|TRBV5-8|TRBD1|13|NA
CASSRDSHYGYTF
TGTGCCAGCAGCCGGGACAGTCACTATGGCTACACCTTC
>TRBJ1-1|TRBV5-8|TRBD1|16|NA
CASSFMGQGGDTEAFF
TGTGCCAGCAGCTTTATGGGACAGGGCGGAGACACTGAAGCTTTCTTT
>TRBJ1-6|TRBV7-2|NA|14|NA
CASSPTGQESPLHF
TGTGCCAGCAGCCCGACAGGTCAGGAGTCACCCCTCCACTTT
>TRBJ1-6|TRBV20-1|NA|11|once
CSARDWSSLHF
TGCAGTGCTAGAGATTGGAGCTCCCTCCACTTT
>TRBJ2-5|TRBV6-4|NA|13|NA
CASARENQETQYF
TGTGCCAGCGCTCGGGAGAACCAAGAGACCCAGTACTTC
>TRBJ1-1|TRBV30|NA|13|NA
CAWSPDEGRVAFF
TGTGCCTGGAGTCCGGACGAAGGCAGGGTGGCTTTCTTT
>TRBJ2-2|TRBV10-3|NA|15|NA
CAISEPGDRTGELFF
TGTGCCATCAGTGAGCCCGGAGACCGAACCGGGGAGCTGTTTTTT
>TRBJ2-5|TRBV11-2|TRBD1|16|NA
CASSLARAGGVETQYF
TGTGCCAGCAGCTTGGCCAGGGCAGGGGGCGTAGAGACCCAGTACTTC
>TRBJ1-1|TRBV27|TRBD1|15|NA
CASSPGTVGNTEAFF
TGTGCCAGCAGTCCAGGGACAGTGGGGAACACTGAAGCTTTCTTT
>TRBJ1-1|TRBV5-1|NA|14|NA
CASSLEFSNTEAFF
TGCGCCAGCAGCTTGGAGTTCAGTAACACTGAAGCTTTCTTT
>TRBJ2-3|TRBV19|NA|14|NA
CASSYPTSTDTQYF
TGTGCCAGTAGCTACCCAACCTCCACAGATACGCAGTATTTT
>TRBJ2-5|TRBV28|TRBD2|16|NA
CASTTSELAGEETQYF
TGTGCCAGCACCACCTCGGAACTAGCGGGGGAAGAGACCCAGTACTTC
>TRBJ2-1|TRBV18|NA|14|NA
CASSGSGAYNEQFF
TGTGCCAGCTCAGGGTCAGGGGCCTACAATGAGCAGTTCTTC
>TRBJ1-2|TRBV20-1|NA|11|NA
CSGPGDYGYTF
TGCAGTGGACCAGGGGACTATGGCTACACCTTC
>TRBJ1-1|TRBV28|NA|15|NA
CASIETNRVSTEAFF
TGTGCCAGCATCGAAACGAACAGGGTTTCGACTGAAGCTTTCTTT
>TRBJ2-7|TRBV5-6|TRBD2|17|NA
CASSPTSGSTIFYEQYF
TGTGCCAGCAGCCCGACTAGCGGGTCAACCATTTTCTACGAGCAGTACTTC
>TRBJ2-5|TRBV7-9|TRBD2|16|NA
CASSILAGGLGETQYF
TGTGCCAGCAGCATACTAGCGGGGGGCCTTGGAGAGACCCAGTACTTC
>TRBJ1-4|TRBV19|TRBD1|15|NA
CASRNPGQGNEKLFF
TGTGCCAGTAGGAACCCGGGACAGGGGAATGAAAAACTGTTTTTT
>TRBJ2-3|TRBV7-3|TRBD2|15|NA
CASSKVSGGTDTQYF
TGTGCCAGCAGCAAGGTATCGGGAGGGACAGATACGCAGTATTTT
>TRBJ1-5|TRBV4-3|NA|16|NA
CASSPRHTGRNQPQHF
TGCGCCAGCAGCCCACGACACACAGGGAGAAATCAGCCCCAGCATTTT
>TRBJ2-1|TRBV9|TRBD2|18|once
CASSAGLAGGLAYNEQFF
TGTGCCAGCAGCGCCGGACTAGCGGGGGGCCTCGCCTACAATGAGCAGTTCTTC
>TRBJ1-1|TRBV19|TRBD1|15|NA
CASSPTGGGGTEAFF
TGTGCCAGTAGTCCGACAGGGGGAGGAGGCACTGAAGCTTTCTTT
>TRBJ2-2|TRBV28|TRBD1|16|NA
CASSLGRSGGTGELFF
TGTGCCAGCAGTTTGGGACGGTCAGGGGGCACCGGGGAGCTGTTTTTT
>TRBJ2-1|TRBV19|TRBD2|16|NA
CASSPQLAGAHNEQFF
TGTGCCAGTAGTCCACAACTAGCGGGGGCACACAATGAGCAGTTCTTC
>TRBJ2-5|TRBV29-1|TRBD2|14|NA
CSVSPSGAQETQYF
TGCAGCGTAAGCCCTAGCGGGGCACAAGAGACCCAGTACTTC
>TRBJ2-2|TRBV6-5|NA|15|NA
CASSYLGQNTGELFF
TGTGCCAGCAGTTACTTGGGGCAGAACACCGGGGAGCTGTTTTTT
>TRBJ1-2|TRBV14|NA|14|NA
CASSQVSGPYGYTF
TGTGCCAGCAGCCAAGTTTCTGGGCCCTATGGCTACACCTTC
>TRBJ2-5|TRBV7-6|TRBD1|16|NA
CASSSSGTGGGETQYF
TGTGCCAGCAGCTCCTCCGGGACAGGGGGCGGAGAGACCCAGTACTTC